This passage covers 9 T cell receptor beta chains from one sample sequenced in a study of blood T cell repertoires in COVID-19. Some clones are missing from TCRdb's copy, which holds only in-frame ones; the method was immunoSEQ multiplex PCR. The profile covers around 260,000 clones, with approximately 89% appearing a single time and more than 8.5% taken by the ten largest. The sequencing input was peripheral blood. These receptor sequences come from a woman aged 70-85 years with COVID-19, enrolled during active disease.

The gene calls are TRBV7-9 and TRBJ2-7; perhaps TRBD2 as D (5 bases). Germline CDR1 and CDR2: SEHNR and FQNEAQ (reference sequence). V gave up 1 base and J gave up 5 bases, with 6 bases separating them. The CDR3 has 12 residues. CDR3 sequence: CASSLGENEQYF. The CDR3 DNA sequence: TGTGCCAGCAGCTTAGGGGAGAACGAGCAGTACTTC.

This clone was recorded a few times. This chain uses TRBV3-1 (or the pseudogene TRBV3-2) with TRBJ1-2, with 7 nucleotides matching TRBD1. Germline values: CDR1 LGHDT, CDR2 YNNKEL (reference sequence). Trimming took 6 bases from V and 2 from J; bases not matched to a gene: 9. There are 15 residues in the CDR3. The CDR3 protein is CASRPTPTGNYGYTF. The CDR3 DNA follows: TGTGCCAGCAGACCCACCCCGACAGGGAACTATGGCTACACCTTC.

J is TRBJ2-2 and V is TRBV30, with D perhaps TRBD1 (5 bases). The CDR3 sequence is 13 residues long. Germline CDR1 reads GTSNPN; CDR2 reads SVGIG (reference sequence). V lost 4 bases to trimming and J lost 4 bases, with 10 bases between them. CDR3 loop: CAWKVGATGELFF. CDR3 bases: TGTGCCTGGAAGGTAGGGGCCACCGGGGAGCTGTTTTTT.

V and J are TRBV7-9 and TRBJ1-1, with D perhaps TRBD1 (5 bases). The germline gives CDR1 SEHNR, CDR2 FQNEAQ (reference sequence). V lost 0 bases to trimming and J lost 10 bases, with 15 bases between them. This CDR3 has 14 residues. The CDR3 nucleotides read TGTGCCAGCAGCTTAGCGCCGACAGCTTTAGGAGCTTTCTTT. This codes for CASSLAPTALGAFF.

The chain recombines TRBV11-2 with TRBJ2-7; 15 bases agree with TRBD2. Germline trimming cut 5 bases from V and 4 bases from J; bases unmatched to any gene: 9. Germline V CDR1 and CDR2: SGHAT, FQNNGV. The CDR3 totals 17 residues. The CDR3 coding sequence is TGTGCCAGCAGCCTAGTCGGGGGACTAGCGGGAGGTTACGAGCAGTACTTC. This translates into CASSLVGGLAGGYEQYF. Filled out from reference TRBV11-2 and TRBJ2-7, the complete variable domain reads EAGVAQSPRYKIIEKRQSVAFWCNPISGHATLYWYQQILGQGPKLLIQFQNNGVVDDSQLPKDRFSAERLKGVDSTLKIQPAKLEDSAVYLCASSLVGGLAGGYEQYFGPGTRLTVT.

V usage is TRBV19 and J usage is TRBJ2-2; D call uncertain. CDR1 and CDR2 (germline): LNHDA, SQIVND (reference sequence). V was cut by 1 base and J by 1 base, with 10 bases left in between. The CDR3 runs to 16 residues. The CDR3 DNA reads TGTGCCAGTAGTATAGTAATAGCAGAGAACACCGGGGAGCTGTTTTTT. Translation gives CASSIVIAENTGELFF. The variable domain in full, completed from reference TRBV19 and TRBJ2-2, reads DGGITQSPKYLFRKEGQNVTLSCEQNLNHDAMYWYRQDPGQGLRLIYYSQIVNDFQKGDIAEGYSVSREKKESFPLTVTSAQKNPTAFYLCASSIVIAENTGELFFGEGSRLTVL.

This clone was picked up one time. The chain couples TRBV6-6 to TRBJ1-1, with TRBD1 matching over 9 bases. Per the germline V gene, CDR1 is MNHNY and CDR2 is SVGAGI (reference sequence). This CDR3 comprises 13 residues. Unmatched junction bases numbered 8, after V lost 5 bases and J lost 10 bases. CDR3 sequence (DNA): TGTGCCAGCAGTCCCCGACAGGGGGATGGAGCTTTCTTT. This codes for CASSPRQGDGAFF.

The genes are TRBV11-2 and TRBJ2-1; 10 bases are shared with TRBD2. The CDR3 has 15 amino acids. V was clipped by 3 bases and J by 9 bases; unmatched bases: 8. Germline loops: CDR1 SGHAT, CDR2 FQNNGV. The CDR3 region has the DNA TGTGCCAGCAGCTTCTCGTCTAGCGGGAGAGCTGAGCAGTTCTTC. Residues: CASSFSSSGRAEQFF.

This sequence joins TRBV28 and TRBJ1-1; 10 bases line up with TRBD1. The germline CDR1 and CDR2 sequences are MDHEN and SYDVKM. V shed 6 bases and J 6 bases; nucleotides not matched to a gene: 4. This CDR3 comprises 13 residues. The CDR3 DNA follows: TGTGCCAGCAGACGACAGGGGGCGGCTGAAGCTTTCTTT. Its protein is CASRRQGAAEAFF.